These 28 T cell receptor beta chains were sequenced from one sample in a study of identical twins. A single record per CDR3 protein comes from TCRdb applying MiXCR to the 5' RACE reads. The sample carries 450,000 to 650,000 distinct CDR3 sequences, 9.6% recorded once. These same records also appear under a second study, on yellow fever vaccine responses in identical twins.

Specimen: PBMCs. The receptors shown here come from a woman aged 18-30 years in good health.

This clonotype was seen a handful of times. This chain uses TRBV20-1 with TRBJ2-1; a weak D match, TRBD1 (6 bases). The CDR3 extends over 19 amino acids. In germline, CDR1 is DFQATT, CDR2 SNEGSKA (reference sequence). V gave up 4 bases and J gave up 5 bases, with 30 bases separating them. The CDR3 DNA reads as TGCAGTGCTATAGGGGTCCGGGTCCAGGGGTTCTCTCCACACAATGAGCAGTTCTTC. Its translation: CSAIGVRVQGFSPHNEQFF.

The J gene is TRBJ2-5, the V gene TRBV29-1; D is perhaps TRBD1 or TRBD2 (6 bases each). The V gene lost 7 bases and the J gene lost 5 bases, with 17 bases spanning the gap. The CDR3 extends over 13 amino acids. Germline assignment: CDR1 SQVTM and CDR2 ANQGSEA. CDR3 coding DNA: TGCAGCGGGAGGGGGAACTCACGGGAGACCCAGTACTTC. Protein product: CSGRGNSRETQYF. The variable domain in full, with the rest retrieved from reference TRBV29-1 and TRBJ2-5, is SAVISQKPSRDICQRGTSLTIQCQVDSQVTMMFWYRQQPGQSLTLIATANQGSEATYESGFVIDKFPISRPNLTFSTLTVSNMSPEDSSIYLCSGRGNSRETQYFGPGTRLLVL.

In this sample, this clonotype turned up many times. The rearrangement links TRBV6-5 to TRBJ1-1; a weak D match, TRBD1 (6 bases). Trimming stripped 1 base from V and 9 bases from J, with 9 bases between. CDR3 length equals 12 residues. From germline, CDR1 is MNHEY and CDR2 SVGAGI. The CDR3 is CASSYLQGKAFF. The CDR3 bases are TGTGCCAGCAGTTACTTACAGGGTAAAGCTTTCTTT.

This clonotype was counted ten times or more. This rearrangement joins TRBV5-1 to TRBJ2-2; TRBD2 might be the D (6 bases). The CDR3 length is 15 residues. The germline V and J ends were trimmed by 0 bases and 4 bases, with 10 bases remaining between them. Germline values: CDR1 SGHRS, CDR2 YFSETQ. In DNA form, the CDR3 reads TGCGCCAGCAGCTTGGGTGAGCGGGCCACCGGGGAGCTGTTTTTT. Translated: CASSLGERATGELFF.

This chain connects TRBV29-1 to TRBJ2-2, with a weak D call TRBD1 (5 bases). Germline CDR1 reads SQVTM; CDR2 reads ANQGSEA. The CDR3 is 15 residues long. Trimming took off 2 bases at V and 0 bases at J, with 10 bases between the two ends. The CDR3: CSVELSQANTGELFF. The CDR3 DNA reads TGCAGCGTTGAACTCTCACAGGCGAACACCGGGGAGCTGTTTTTT.

This clonotype was seen many times. This chain links TRBV12-3 or TRBV12-4 with TRBJ1-1; D ambiguous. The V and J ends lost 10 bases and 3 bases respectively, with 15 bases between them. The CDR3 runs 13 residues. The CDR3 protein is CATSIGIDTEAFF. CDR3 in DNA: TGTGCCACTTCGATAGGAATTGACACTGAAGCTTTCTTT.

This clonotype showed up just a few times. The rearrangement uses TRBV29-1 and TRBJ2-5; possibly TRBD1 for D (6 bases). CDR1 is SQVTM, CDR2 ANQGSEA, per germline. V was pared by 4 bases and J by 7 bases, with 16 bases between. The CDR3 sequence is 13 residues long. This CDR3 reads CSVGGGKKVTQYF. The CDR3 region has the DNA TGCAGCGTTGGAGGGGGAAAGAAGGTGACCCAGTACTTC.

The chain recombines TRBV20-1 with TRBJ2-1; unclear D gene. The CDR3 runs 14 residues. Germline V gene sequence: CDR1 DFQATT, CDR2 SNEGSKA (reference sequence). V was shortened by 0 bases and J by 6 bases, with 12 bases between the two germline ends. In DNA form, the CDR3 reads TGCAGTGCTAGAGATCGAGAGACCGGCAATGAGCAGTTCTTC. Translated, it gives CSARDRETGNEQFF.

This clonotype was detected ten times or more. The chain links TRBV7-2 to TRBJ2-5; TRBD2 matches 9 bases. The CDR3 has 16 amino acids. V shed 0 bases, J shed 4 bases, and the junction held 6 bases outside the gene matches. Germline V gene data show CDR1 as SGHTA and CDR2 as FQGNSA. CDR3 nucleotides: TGTGCCAGCAGCTTAGCGGCGGGAGGGCCACGAGAGACCCAGTACTTC. Translating it yields CASSLAAGGPRETQYF.

V and J are TRBV4-3 and TRBJ2-4, with D tentatively TRBD2 (5 bases). The V and J ends lost 1 base and 5 bases respectively, with 9 bases between them. The CDR3 covers 14 residues. CDR1 is LGHNA and CDR2 is YSLEER in the germline V gene. Written as DNA, the CDR3 is TGCGCCAGCAGCCAAGCCGGGATGGAAAACATTCAGTACTTC. Translation gives CASSQAGMENIQYF.

This sequence joins TRBV7-9 and TRBJ1-4, with TRBD1 matching 8 bases. CDR3 length equals 12 residues. From germline, CDR1 is SEHNR and CDR2 FQNEAQ (reference sequence). V lost 3 bases and J lost 13; bases outside the gene matches: 4. The CDR3: CASSFGQGGLFF. In DNA form, the CDR3 reads TGTGCCAGCAGCTTCGGACAGGGTGGACTGTTTTTT.

This chain uses TRBV5-1 with TRBJ2-1; D perhaps matches TRBD1 (6 bases). Germline V gene lookup returns CDR1 SGHRS and CDR2 YFSETQ. V shed 3 bases and J shed 5 bases, with 18 bases lying between them. The CDR3 spans 16 residues. In DNA form, the CDR3 reads TGCGCCAGCAGCTCGGAGGTACAGGGAACCCACAATGAGCAGTTCTTC. It translates to CASSSEVQGTHNEQFF.

This clonotype has only a few counts. The chain employs TRBV12-3 or TRBV12-4 and TRBJ2-5, with TRBD2 matching 10 bases. V lost 5 bases, J lost 7 bases, and 19 bases stayed unmatched. The CDR3 is 18 residues long. In DNA form, the CDR3 reads TGTGCCAGCAGTCTCCCGGGAGCGGGGGGGCCGGATGGGGTGACCCAGTACTTC. Translation gives CASSLPGAGGPDGVTQYF.

The V and J genes are TRBV29-1 and TRBJ1-2; the D gene is possibly TRBD1 (5 bases). Germline CDR1 reads SQVTM; CDR2 reads ANQGSEA. Trimming removed 2 bases at V and 5 bases at J, with 6 bases between. The CDR3 is 11 residues long. In DNA form, the CDR3 reads TGCAGCGTTGAACAGGGTTATGGCTACACCTTC. As protein: CSVEQGYGYTF.

This clonotype has a count of ten or more. The chain has TRBV21-1 and TRBJ2-1. TRBV21-1 is labeled a pseudogene. The CDR3 length is 15 residues. CDR3 loop: CASSKREQKDCEQFF. The CDR3 DNA reads as TGTGCCAGCAGCAAACGCGAACAGAAAGATTGTGAGCAGTTCTTC.

The gene calls are TRBV6-1 and TRBJ2-7; possibly TRBD2 for D (7 bases). Looked up from germline, CDR1 is MNHNS and CDR2 is SASEGT. Trimming removed 5 bases from V and 2 bases from J, with 13 bases in between. The CDR3 runs to 14 residues. CDR3: CASSPYGGPYEQYF. The CDR3 bases are TGTGCCAGCAGTCCATACGGGGGGCCCTACGAGCAGTACTTC.

This clonotype showed up just a few times. V usage is TRBV15 and J usage is TRBJ2-2; 11 bases align to TRBD2. Germline values: CDR1 LNHNV, CDR2 YYDKDF (reference sequence). This CDR3 is built from 17 residues. Unmatched junction bases numbered 4, after V lost 0 bases and J lost 4 bases. The CDR3 here is CATSRDRLAGLTGELFF. In DNA form, the CDR3 reads TGTGCCACCAGCAGAGATAGACTAGCGGGACTCACCGGGGAGCTGTTTTTT.

The rearrangement links TRBV5-1 to TRBJ2-7, with 9 bases aligning to TRBD1. CDR1 and CDR2 from the germline V gene are SGHRS and YFSETQ. V dropped 1 base and J dropped 3; count of bases not matched to a gene: 5. This CDR3 contains 15 residues. CDR3 nucleotides: TGCGCCAGCAGCTTGAATCCGACAGGGGGCTACGAGCAGTACTTC. As protein: CASSLNPTGGYEQYF.

The genes are TRBV14 and TRBJ2-4; 9 bases line up with TRBD2. Germline V gives CDR1 SGHDN, CDR2 FVKESK. V trimming: 4 bases; J trimming: 7 bases; junction bases outside the gene matches: 14. This CDR3 region has 17 residues. CDR3 region: CASSPYYVAGVGNIQYF. Here the CDR3 DNA reads TGTGCCAGCAGCCCCTACTACGTAGCGGGAGTGGGGAACATTCAGTACTTC.

This chain's CDR3 is CASSDIGGNRDYEQYF. The CDR3 nucleotides read TGTGCCAGCAGCGACATAGGGGGGAACAGGGACTACGAGCAGTACTTC. The chain joins TRBV11-2 to TRBJ2-7, with D perhaps given as TRBD1 or TRBD2 (6 bases each). Germline-derived CDR1 and CDR2 are SGHAT and FQNNGV. This CDR3 spans 16 amino acids. The V end was cut by 5 bases, the J end by 3 bases, with 20 bases between.

This clonotype was counted ten times or more. The chain is built from TRBV20-1 and TRBJ1-2, with D hard to call. CDR1 and CDR2 from the germline V gene are DFQATT and SNEGSKA (reference sequence). V was shortened by 4 bases and J by 3 bases, with 6 bases between the two germline ends. CDR3 length: 11 residues. CDR3 coding DNA: TGCAGTGCTAAGACGGACTATGGCTACACCTTC. This codes for CSAKTDYGYTF.

The chain recombines TRBV5-1 with TRBJ1-1, with D perhaps matching TRBD1 (6 bases). CDR3 length: 15 residues. V was pared by 4 bases and J by 1 base, with 14 bases between. The germline CDR1 and CDR2 sequences are SGHRS and YFSETQ. CDR3 sequence: CASSPTLTGNTEAFF. CDR3 DNA: TGCGCCAGCAGCCCGACCTTGACAGGGAACACTGAAGCTTTCTTT.

This clonotype was counted between two and nine times. The chain recombines TRBV25-1 with TRBJ2-3, with 8 positions matching TRBD2. Trimming took 7 bases from V and 2 from J; bases not matched to a gene: 14. CDR1 and CDR2 from the germline V gene are MGHDK and SYGVNS. The CDR3 consists of 17 residues. The CDR3 region is CASNGLVGGRYTDTQYF. CDR3 coding DNA: TGTGCCAGCAATGGCTTGGTTGGCGGGAGGTACACAGATACGCAGTATTTT.

This clonotype was counted between two and nine times. The chain combines TRBV5-1 with TRBJ2-3; a possible D gene is TRBD1 (5 bases). The CDR3 is 14 residues long. CDR1 is SGHRS and CDR2 is YFSETQ in the germline V gene. V dropped 7 bases and J dropped 4 bases, with 16 bases sitting between them. The CDR3 spells CASADPTVSDTQYF. CDR3 bases: TGCGCCAGCGCCGATCCGACAGTATCAGATACGCAGTATTTT.

The V and J genes are TRBV27 and TRBJ2-1; perhaps TRBD1 as D (5 bases). Trimming left V 4 bases short and J 10 bases short, with 8 bases between. Germline V CDR1 and CDR2: MNHEY, SMNVEV (reference sequence). This CDR3 spans 11 amino acids. This chain's CDR3 is CASSWSGEQFF. The CDR3 DNA reads as TGTGCCAGCAGTTGGTCAGGGGAGCAGTTCTTC.

The J gene is TRBJ2-6, the V gene TRBV6-2 or TRBV6-3; TRBD2 is a possible D gene (5 bases). The CDR3 covers 17 residues. In germline, CDR1 is MNHEY, CDR2 SVGEGT. The germline V and J ends were trimmed by 5 bases and 2 bases, with 16 bases remaining between them. The CDR3 bases are TGTGCCAGCAGTCTCGGGGAGAGGCGGGCTGGGGCCAACGTCCTGACTTTC. This encodes CASSLGERRAGANVLTF.

The table lists this clonotype with many counts. The chain combines TRBV14 with TRBJ2-5, with TRBD1 matching over 8 bases. The CDR3 consists of 14 residues. V dropped 4 bases and J dropped 7; count of bases not matched to a gene: 8. Germline-derived CDR1 and CDR2 are SGHDN and FVKESK. CDR3 region: CASSPRDRLGTQYF. CDR3 DNA sequence: TGTGCCAGCAGCCCCCGGGACAGGCTGGGGACCCAGTACTTC.

This clonotype has just a few counts. The V call is TRBV29-1, the J call TRBJ2-6; TRBD2 is a possible D gene (5 bases). This CDR3 spans 17 amino acids. Trimming shortened V by 4 bases and J by 0 bases, and 16 bases separated the two germline ends. CDR1 SQVTM and CDR2 ANQGSEA come from the germline V gene. The CDR3 DNA sequence: TGCAGCGTTGTTGGGAGAGACGGAATCTCTGGGGCCAACGTCCTGACTTTC. The encoded protein is CSVVGRDGISGANVLTF.